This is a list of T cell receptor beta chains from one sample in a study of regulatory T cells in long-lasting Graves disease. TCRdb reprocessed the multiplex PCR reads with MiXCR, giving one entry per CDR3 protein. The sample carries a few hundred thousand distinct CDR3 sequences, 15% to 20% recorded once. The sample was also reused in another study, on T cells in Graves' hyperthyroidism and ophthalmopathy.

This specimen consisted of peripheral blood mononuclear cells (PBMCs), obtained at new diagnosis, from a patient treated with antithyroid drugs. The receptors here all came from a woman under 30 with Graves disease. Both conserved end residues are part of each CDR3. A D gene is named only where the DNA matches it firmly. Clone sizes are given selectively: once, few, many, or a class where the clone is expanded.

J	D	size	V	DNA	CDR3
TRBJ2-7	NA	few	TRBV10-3	TGTGCCATCGGTGGAGGGGAAGGCGAGCAGTACTTC	CAIGGGEGEQYF
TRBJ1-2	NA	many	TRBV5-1	TGCGCCAGCAGCCACGAGGGAATCTACGGCTACACCTTC	CASSHEGIYGYTF
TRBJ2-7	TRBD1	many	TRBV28	TGTGCCAGCAGCCAGGGGGCTAACGAGCAGTACTTC	CASSQGANEQYF
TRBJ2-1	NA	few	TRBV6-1	TGTGCCAGCAAGCGTGGAAGCTTTGAGCAGTTCTTC	CASKRGSFEQFF
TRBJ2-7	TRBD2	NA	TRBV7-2	TGTGCCAGCAGCCCGCATGGGAGCGGGAGGAGGTACGAGCAGTACTTC	CASSPHGSGRRYEQYF
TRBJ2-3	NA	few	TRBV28	TGTGCCAGCAGTTTTAACGACCGAGAATACACAGATACGCAGTATTTT	CASSFNDREYTDTQYF
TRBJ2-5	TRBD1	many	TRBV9	TGTGCCAGCAGCGTAGATGACAGGGGGTATGAGACCCAGTACTTC	CASSVDDRGYETQYF
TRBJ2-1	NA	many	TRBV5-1	TGCGCCAGCAGCTTGTTAACAAATGAGCAGTTCTTC	CASSLLTNEQFF
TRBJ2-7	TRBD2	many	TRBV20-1	TGCAGTGCTGCTCCCTTTGCTAGCGGGAGGGACGACGAGCAGTACTTC	CSAAPFASGRDDEQYF
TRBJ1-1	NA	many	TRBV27	TGTGCCAGCATATATCGCCCGGGAATGAACACTGAAGCTTTCTTT	CASIYRPGMNTEAFF
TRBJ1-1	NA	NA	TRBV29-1	TGCAGCGTTGATGACGGCTTGAACACTGAAGCTTTCTTT	CSVDDGLNTEAFF
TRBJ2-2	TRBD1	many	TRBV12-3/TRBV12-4	TGTGCCAGCAGACAGGGGGCGGTCACCGGGGAGCTGTTTTTT	CASRQGAVTGELFF
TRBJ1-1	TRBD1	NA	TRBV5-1	TGCGCCAGCAGCTTCGGGACAGAAGCGAACACTGAAGCTTTCTTT	CASSFGTEANTEAFF
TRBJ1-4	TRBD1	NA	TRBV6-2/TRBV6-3	TGTGCCAGCAGTTACTACTCAGCAGGGGGCAATGAAAAACTGTTTTTT	CASSYYSAGGNEKLFF
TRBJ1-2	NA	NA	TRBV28	TGTGCCAGCAGTTTTCTATGGGGCTACACCTTC	CASSFLWGYTF
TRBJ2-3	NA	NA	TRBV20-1	TGCAGTGCCAGCCGCTCGCGCACAGGGTCCCACACAGATACGCAGTATTTT	CSASRSRTGSHTDTQYF
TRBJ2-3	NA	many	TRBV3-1	TGTGCCAGCAGCCAAGACCCGGCGGGTCCGGATACGCAGTATTTT	CASSQDPAGPDTQYF
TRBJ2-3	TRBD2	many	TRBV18	TGTGCCAGCTCACAGGTCTTATCGGCGGGGGGCACAGATACGCAGTATTTT	CASSQVLSAGGTDTQYF
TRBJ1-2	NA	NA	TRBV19	TGTGCCTCCTCTCAGTCCTTACCCAGCTATGGCTACACCTTC	CASSQSLPSYGYTF
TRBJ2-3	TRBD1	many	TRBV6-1	TGTGCCAGCAGCACTTTAATACAGGGGGCTAAGACAGATACGCAGTATTTT	CASSTLIQGAKTDTQYF
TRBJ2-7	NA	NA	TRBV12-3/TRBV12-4	TGTGCCAGCAGTTTAACAGGCTATGCCTACGGGCAGTACTTC	CASSLTGYAYGQYF
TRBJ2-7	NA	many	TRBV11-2	TGTGCCAGCAGCTCGGGGACGAACAGGCTAGTAAATCCCGAGCAGTACTTC	CASSSGTNRLVNPEQYF
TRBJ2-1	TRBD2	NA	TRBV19	TGTGCCAGTAGTACGCCTGCTACTAGCCAGGCGGGGGGCCCCAGCTCCTACAATGAGCAGTTCTTC	CASSTPATSQAGGPSSYNEQFF
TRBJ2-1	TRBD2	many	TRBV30	TGTGCCGCCAGTCGCGGGAGGGCCGTCGGGGAGCAGTTCTTC	CAASRGRAVGEQFF
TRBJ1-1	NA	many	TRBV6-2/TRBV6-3	TGTGCCAGCCGGCTTAACACTGAAGCTTTCTTT	CASRLNTEAFF
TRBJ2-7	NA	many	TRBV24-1	TGTGCCACCAGTGACCGATACGAGCAGTACTTC	CATSDRYEQYF
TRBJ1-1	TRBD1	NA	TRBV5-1	TGCGCCAGCAGCCACCAGGGACAGGGGAACACTGAAGCTTTCTTT	CASSHQGQGNTEAFF
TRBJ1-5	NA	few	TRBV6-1	TGTGCCAGCAGTGGATATTCAGGGCGAAATAGCAATCAGCCCCAGCATTTT	CASSGYSGRNSNQPQHF
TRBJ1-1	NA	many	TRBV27	TGTGCCAGCAGTTTACCAGGGTCGAACACTGAAGCTTTCTTT	CASSLPGSNTEAFF
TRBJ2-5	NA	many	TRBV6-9	TGTGCCAGCAGTTACTCCAGGGGGGGGGGCAATAACAAAGAGACCCAGTACTTC	CASSYSRGGGNNKETQYF
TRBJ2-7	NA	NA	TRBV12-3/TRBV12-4	TGTGCCAGCAGGCAGGGTGTTATCGTTGACGAGCAGTACTTC	CASRQGVIVDEQYF
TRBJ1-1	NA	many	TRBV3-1	TGTGCCAGCAGCCAAGTCGGGTACACTGAAGCTTTCTTT	CASSQVGYTEAFF
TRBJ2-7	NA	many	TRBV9	TGTGCCAGCAGCAGCACGACAGGTTCTCCTTACTACGAGCAGTACTTC	CASSSTTGSPYYEQYF